The rows below give T cell receptor beta chains drawn from one sample of a study of shared clonotypes between healthy human individuals. Profiling relied on immunoSEQ multiplex PCR, and the TCRdb table lists in-frame clones only, not all of them. The sample has 600,000 to 750,000 clones; roughly 87% are singletons. Sequenced input: memory CD8+ T cells from PBMCs. Receptors originate from a man aged 18 to 30 in good health. Some clones in this sample may be carry-over from other donors' samples. Each CDR3 is given with its conserved first and last residue. The D gene is left open where the match is weak. Clone sizes are given selectively: once, few, many, or a class where the clone is expanded.

j_call d_call v_call clone_size cdr3_aa cdr3_nt
TRBJ2-2 . TRBV4-1 . CASSPDTANTGELFF TGCGCCAGCAGCCCGGACACGGCGAACACCGGGGAGCTGTTTTTT
TRBJ1-2 TRBD1 TRBV15 . CATSRERDRGFRGYTF TGTGCCACCAGCAGAGAGCGGGACAGGGGGTTTAGGGGCTACACCTTC
TRBJ1-1 . TRBV30 . CAWRAGGNTEAFF TGTGCCTGGAGAGCCGGCGGGAACACTGAAGCTTTCTTT
TRBJ2-1 TRBD1 TRBV5-1 once CASSLFGRDSPTYNEQFF TGCGCCAGCAGCTTGTTCGGCAGGGACAGCCCCACCTACAATGAGCAGTTCTTC
TRBJ2-1 TRBD1 TRBV7-3 . CASSLTGTGFRGNEQFF TGTGCCAGCAGCTTAACTGGGACAGGGTTTCGCGGCAATGAGCAGTTCTTC
TRBJ2-3 TRBD2 TRBV7-9 . CASSPAGTSGIRGLDTQYF TGTGCCAGCAGCCCCGCCGGGACTAGCGGGATAAGGGGCCTAGATACGCAGTATTTT
TRBJ2-2 . TRBV27 . CASSLRTANTGELFF TGTGCCAGCAGTTTGAGGACAGCGAACACCGGGGAGCTGTTTTTT
TRBJ2-3 TRBD1 TRBV25-1 . CASSESQGVDTQYF TGTGCCAGCAGTGAATCACAGGGGGTAGATACGCAGTATTTT
TRBJ1-1 TRBD1 TRBV19 . CASEDRGYTEAFF TGTGCCAGTGAGGACAGGGGTTATACTGAAGCTTTCTTT
TRBJ2-7 . TRBV14 . CASSQGGHEQYF TGTGCCAGCAGCCAAGGGGGCCACGAGCAGTACTTC
TRBJ2-1 . TRBV4-3 . CASSQSPVSEQFF TGCGCCAGCAGCCAATCTCCAGTTAGTGAGCAGTTCTTC
TRBJ2-1 TRBD1 TRBV28 . CASSDRGSNEQFF TGTGCCAGCAGCGACAGGGGGTCGAATGAGCAGTTCTTC
TRBJ1-1 TRBD1 TRBV5-1 . CASSLGRDRGLVTEAFF TGCGCCAGCAGCTTGGGCCGGGACAGGGGATTGGTCACTGAAGCTTTCTTT
TRBJ1-2 TRBD1 TRBV15 . CATSLGTGVWGYTF TGTGCCACCAGTTTGGGGACAGGGGTTTGGGGCTACACCTTC
TRBJ1-1 . TRBV19 . CASSTRDGGSIGAFF TGTGCCAGTAGTACCCGGGACGGGGGTTCTATTGGCGCTTTCTTT
TRBJ1-1 . TRBV27 . CASSPPRGFNTEAFF TGTGCCAGCAGCCCTCCCCGGGGATTTAACACTGAAGCTTTCTTT
TRBJ1-2 . TRBV30 . CAWSKEGGYTF TGTGCCTGGAGTAAAGAGGGTGGCTACACCTTC
TRBJ2-1 TRBD2 TRBV19 . CASSIGLAGTNEQFF TGTGCCAGTAGTATCGGGCTAGCGGGAACGAATGAGCAGTTCTTC
TRBJ2-3 . TRBV21-1 . CASSPRGATGDTQYF TGTGCCAGCAGCCCCCGTGGGGCCACTGGGGATACGCAGTATTTT
TRBJ2-1 . TRBV7-3 . CASSHLAPGNEQFF TGTGCCAGCAGCCATTTAGCTCCGGGGAATGAGCAGTTCTTC
TRBJ2-7 . TRBV30 . CAWSGQRHDEQYF TGTGCCTGGAGTGGGCAGAGACACGACGAGCAGTACTTC
TRBJ2-1 TRBD2 TRBV5-4 . CASSLRPVAYSGTSSEQFF TGTGCCAGCAGCTTGCGTCCGGTCGCTTATAGCGGGACTAGTAGTGAGCAGTTCTTC
TRBJ2-1 TRBD2 TRBV11-2 . CASSVSGGWEYNEQFF TGTGCCAGCAGCGTTAGCGGGGGGTGGGAATACAATGAGCAGTTCTTC
TRBJ1-4 . TRBV6-1 . CASSVRRQGRLKLFF TGTGCCAGCAGTGTGCGGCGGCAGGGCCGTTTAAAACTGTTTTTT
TRBJ2-3 TRBD1 TRBV2 . CASSEGQGATDTQYF TGTGCCAGCAGTGAGGGACAGGGGGCTACAGATACGCAGTATTTT
TRBJ2-3 . TRBV27 . CASSLVGSEDTQYF TGTGCCAGCAGTTTAGTTGGGAGTGAAGATACGCAGTATTTT
TRBJ1-1 . TRBV23-1 . CASSQKDKGKTEAFF TGCGCCAGCAGTCAAAAGGACAAAGGAAAGACTGAAGCTTTCTTT
TRBJ2-7 . TRBV18 . CASSPGLGSYEQYF TGTGCCAGCTCACCGGGACTGGGGTCCTACGAGCAGTACTTC
TRBJ1-1 . TRBV28 . CASSLRQNTEAFF TGTGCCAGCAGTTTGAGGCAGAACACTGAAGCTTTCTTT
TRBJ2-4 . TRBV6-6 . CASYGAKNIQYF TGTGCCAGCTATGGGGCCAAAAACATTCAGTACTTC
TRBJ1-5 . TRBV19 . CASSWGEGDQPQHF TGTGCCAGTAGTTGGGGGGAAGGGGATCAGCCCCAGCATTTT
TRBJ2-7 TRBD1 TRBV29-1 . CSALQGAEQYF TGCAGCGCCCTACAGGGGGCCGAGCAGTACTTC
TRBJ1-2 . TRBV7-9 . CASSSVLALYSGGYTF TGTGCCAGCAGCTCAGTGTTAGCCTTGTACAGCGGGGGCTACACCTTC
TRBJ2-1 . TRBV30 . CAWSAVAGGPGNEQFF TGTGCCTGGAGCGCAGTCGCCGGGGGGCCCGGCAATGAGCAGTTCTTC
TRBJ2-3 . TRBV19 . CASAGSTDTQYF TGTGCCAGTGCAGGGAGCACAGATACGCAGTATTTT
TRBJ1-1 . TRBV27 few CASSGLRGTEAFF TGTGCCAGCAGTGGACTTAGAGGGACTGAAGCTTTCTTT
TRBJ1-6 TRBD1 TRBV27 . CASSFLDRANSPLHF TGTGCCAGCAGCTTCCTCGACAGGGCAAATTCACCCCTCCACTTT
TRBJ1-1 . TRBV5-1 . CASSWDRKNTEAFF TGCGCCAGCAGCTGGGACCGTAAGAACACTGAAGCTTTCTTT
TRBJ2-1 . TRBV7-3 once CASSSGPGRNEQFF TGTGCCAGCAGCTCCGGCCCGGGTCGAAATGAGCAGTTCTTC
TRBJ2-7 TRBD2 TRBV7-2 . CASSPLAGGGEQYF TGTGCCAGCAGCCCTCTGGCGGGAGGGGGCGAGCAGTACTTC
TRBJ2-1 . TRBV6-1 once CASGRNEQFF TGTGCCAGCGGTCGGAATGAGCAGTTCTTC
TRBJ2-7 . TRBV9 . CASSVDRDHEQYF TGTGCCAGCAGCGTAGACAGGGACCACGAGCAGTACTTC
TRBJ2-2 TRBD1 TRBV28 . CASTDSDRTNTGELFF TGTGCCAGCACCGATTCGGACAGGACTAACACCGGGGAGCTGTTTTTT
TRBJ2-7 . TRBV11-2 . CASSLVVNRGYEQYF TGTGCCAGCAGCTTAGTGGTCAATCGGGGCTACGAGCAGTACTTC
TRBJ1-2 . TRBV6-5 few CASSYSRVTYGYTF TGTGCCAGCAGTTACTCGAGGGTTACCTATGGCTACACCTTC
TRBJ2-5 TRBD2 TRBV27 . CASTAAGAAETQYF TGTGCCAGCACGGCTGCGGGAGCGGCAGAGACCCAGTACTTC
TRBJ2-5 . TRBV5-1 . CASSLKGDRGTQYF TGCGCCAGCAGCTTAAAGGGAGACCGAGGGACCCAGTACTTC
TRBJ1-4 TRBD1 TRBV6-5 . CASSYYGQGYEKLFF TGTGCCAGCAGTTACTACGGACAGGGATATGAAAAACTGTTTTTT
TRBJ2-1 . TRBV5-6 . CASSLGYLEQFF TGTGCCAGCAGCTTGGGTTACCTAGAGCAGTTCTTC
TRBJ2-7 . TRBV5-6 . CASSWRNGGRHYEQYF TGTGCCAGCAGCTGGCGCAATGGAGGACGGCACTACGAGCAGTACTTC
TRBJ2-4 . TRBV15 once CATSRDYGAGADIQYF TGTGCCACCAGCAGAGACTATGGGGCCGGTGCAGACATTCAGTACTTC